The 28 T cell receptor beta chains below come from one sample, sequenced in a study of PD-1 blockade in mismatch repair-deficient tumors. TCRdb's table, derived via immunoSEQ multiplex PCR, lists solely in-frame clones and lacks some. The table has 80,000 to 100,000 clones, roughly 80% seen once. The starting material was peripheral blood, obtained 12 weeks after starting pembrolizumab. The receptors derive from an adult with mismatch repair-deficient cancer.

This clone was observed a handful of times. The CDR3 spells CASSIRVDLEQFF. CDR3 coding DNA: TGTGCCAGTAGTATTCGGGTCGACTTGGAGCAGTTCTTC. The gene calls are TRBV19 and TRBJ2-1; unclear D gene. V shed 3 bases and J shed 10 bases, with 13 bases lying between them. Germline V gene data show CDR1 as LNHDA and CDR2 as SQIVND (reference sequence). The CDR3 extends over 13 amino acids. Combining the CDR3 with reference TRBV19 and TRBJ2-1 gives the whole variable domain DGGITQSPKYLFRKEGQNVTLSCEQNLNHDAMYWYRQDPGQGLRLIYYSQIVNDFQKGDIAEGYSVSREKKESFPLTVTSAQKNPTAFYLCASSIRVDLEQFFGPGTRLTVL.

This clone was seen a handful of times. V usage is TRBV19 and J usage is TRBJ1-5, with TRBD1 identical over 9 bases. This CDR3 is built from 15 residues. V dropped 5 bases and J dropped 5; count of bases not matched to a gene: 7. The germline CDR1 and CDR2 sequences are LNHDA and SQIVND (reference sequence). CDR3 DNA sequence: TGTGCCAGTAGTGGCGAGGACAGGGGTTATCAGCCCCAGCATTTT. It codes for CASSGEDRGYQPQHF.

The J gene is TRBJ2-7, the V gene TRBV6-5; a weak D match, TRBD2 (5 bases). The V end was cut by 8 bases, the J end by 0 bases, with 11 bases between. CDR1 and CDR2 (germline): MNHEY, SVGAGI. The CDR3 spans 13 residues. The CDR3 DNA is TGTGCCAGCTTGGCGGGTAGCTCCTACGAGCAGTACTTC. Protein sequence: CASLAGSSYEQYF.

This clone turned up a few times. The chain has TRBV5-1 and TRBJ2-5; D remains ambiguous. Germline loops: CDR1 SGHRS, CDR2 YFSETQ. V lost 1 base and J lost 6, with 22 bases in between. There are 17 residues in the CDR3. The chain's CDR3 is CASSLWGSAADAKTQYF. In DNA form, the CDR3 reads TGCGCCAGCAGCTTGTGGGGATCCGCGGCTGACGCGAAGACCCAGTACTTC.

This chain joins TRBV5-1 and TRBJ1-1, with 7 positions matching TRBD1. The CDR3 length is 14 residues. The J segment lost 6 bases and the V segment lost 4 bases, leaving 9 bases of the junction unmatched. CDR1 SGHRS and CDR2 YFSETQ come from the germline V gene. The CDR3 DNA reads TGCGCCAGCAGCCCTGACCGACAGGGCCCTGAAGCTTTCTTT. It yields the protein CASSPDRQGPEAFF.

The chain joins TRBV5-4 to TRBJ2-1; D gene ambiguous. Germline V CDR1 and CDR2: SGHNT, YYREEE (reference sequence). Trimming removed 2 bases at V and 6 bases at J, with 15 bases between. The CDR3 is made up of 15 amino acids. The CDR3 reads CASSFEIVSVNEQFF. The DNA of the CDR3 is TGTGCCAGCAGCTTCGAGATAGTTTCAGTCAATGAGCAGTTCTTC.

This sequence joins TRBV5-6 and TRBJ2-5, with D maybe TRBD1 (5 bases). Germline lookup yields CDR1 SGHDT and CDR2 YYEEEE. Trimming took 0 bases from V and 1 from J, leaving 7 bases between them. The CDR3 is made up of 14 amino acids. In DNA, the CDR3 is TGTGCCAGCAGCTTGGGACAGCGCCAAGAGACCCAGTACTTC. Protein product: CASSLGQRQETQYF.

J is TRBJ1-1 and V is TRBV5-1; the match to TRBD1 covers 7 bases. Unmatched junction bases numbered 3, after V lost 7 bases and J lost 0 bases. Per germline, CDR1 SGHRS and CDR2 YFSETQ. The CDR3 runs 13 residues. The CDR3 reads CASGTELNTEAFF. As DNA, the CDR3 is TGCGCCAGCGGGACAGAGTTGAACACTGAAGCTTTCTTT.

The V gene is TRBV9, the J gene TRBJ2-3; TRBD2 matches 11 bases. Unmatched junction bases numbered 13, after V lost 3 bases and J lost 4 bases. Looked up from germline, CDR1 is SGDLS and CDR2 is YYNGEE. This CDR3 comprises 18 residues. CDR3 DNA sequence: TGTGCCAGCAGCGATGGATCGACTAGCGGGACTCCACCAGATACGCAGTATTTT. This gives the protein CASSDGSTSGTPPDTQYF.

The chain is built from TRBV23-1 and TRBJ1-2, with 10 nucleotides matching TRBD1. TRBV23-1 is known as an ORF, though its function is uncertain. The CDR3 runs to 15 residues. V trimming: 3 bases; J trimming: 8 bases; junction bases outside the gene matches: 9. CDR3: CASSQAGTGEIGYTF. For the CDR3, the DNA is TGCGCCAGCAGTCAGGCCGGGACAGGGGAGATCGGCTACACCTTC.

The V call is TRBV5-3, the J call TRBJ1-1; 12 bases are shared with TRBD1. Being an ORF, TRBV5-3 has a function that is uncertain. The CDR3 runs to 16 residues. V was pared by 4 bases and J by 1 base, with 5 bases of the junction left unmatched. The CDR3 nucleotides read TGTGCCAGAAGCCACCGGGACAGGGGGCAGAACACTGAAGCTTTCTTT. Amino acids: CARSHRDRGQNTEAFF.

The gene calls are TRBV30 and TRBJ1-1; 7 bases are shared with TRBD1. V shed 2 bases, J shed 4 bases, and the junction held 4 bases outside the gene matches. This CDR3 comprises 13 residues. Per germline, CDR1 GTSNPN and CDR2 SVGIG (reference sequence). CDR3 residues: CAWSRAGGTEAFF. The CDR3 bases are TGTGCCTGGAGTAGGGCAGGGGGCACTGAAGCTTTCTTT. Filled out from reference TRBV30 and TRBJ1-1, the complete variable domain reads SQTIHQWPATLVQPVGSPLSLECTVEGTSNPNLYWYRQAAGRGLQLLFYSVGIGQISSEVPQNLSASRPQDRQFILSSKKLLLSDSGFYLCAWSRAGGTEAFFGQGTRLTVV.

The V and J genes are TRBV4-3 and TRBJ2-1; D uncertain. The V and J ends lost 0 bases and 0 bases respectively, with 9 bases between them. There are 16 residues in the CDR3. Germline V gene lookup returns CDR1 LGHNA and CDR2 YSLEER. CDR3 DNA: TGCGCCAGCAGCCAAGATCTCGGTAGCTCCTACAATGAGCAGTTCTTC. This translates into CASSQDLGSSYNEQFF.

The V call is TRBV7-3, the J call TRBJ2-1; 9 positions match TRBD2. With V trimmed by 3 bases and J by 7 bases, 7 bases remained unmatched. This CDR3 has 15 residues. Germline V CDR1 and CDR2: SGHTA, FQGTGA. The CDR3 DNA reads TGTGCCAGCAGCTTTATTCTAGCGGGAATGAATGAGCAGTTCTTC. Protein product: CASSFILAGMNEQFF.

CDR3 protein: CASSPRGGELFF. The CDR3 DNA follows: TGTGCCAGCAGCCCGCGCGGCGGGGAGCTGTTTTTT. V gene TRBV5-4 combines with J gene TRBJ2-2; D remains ambiguous. The germline V gene encodes CDR1 SGHNT and CDR2 YYREEE (reference sequence). V was cut by 4 bases and J by 7 bases, with 8 bases left in between. This CDR3 contains 12 residues.

This clone was seen more than once but under ten times. V and J are TRBV4-2 and TRBJ2-1; D gene ambiguous. The germline CDR1 and CDR2 sequences are LGHNA and YNFKEQ. V was cut by 4 bases and J by 9 bases, with 13 bases left in between. The CDR3 is made up of 13 amino acids. CDR3 protein: CASSPAQFLEQFF. The CDR3 nucleotides are TGTGCCAGCAGCCCTGCACAGTTTCTTGAGCAGTTCTTC.

This clone has more than one count but fewer than ten. The chain combines TRBV6-6 with TRBJ1-5, with D perhaps TRBD1 (6 bases). The V end was cut by 6 bases, the J end by 6 bases, with 18 bases between. The CDR3 runs 15 residues. CDR1 MNHNY and CDR2 SVGAGI come from the germline V gene (reference sequence). This CDR3 reads CASSKGRGEGQPQHF. The CDR3, as DNA: TGTGCCAGCAGCAAAGGAAGGGGGGAAGGTCAGCCCCAGCATTTT.

CDR3 bases: TGTGCCAGCAGCTTACTCAAGACCGGGGAGCTGTTTTTT. It codes for CASSLLKTGELFF. The rearrangement joins TRBV7-6 to TRBJ2-2; D call uncertain. In germline, CDR1 is SGHVS, CDR2 FNYEAQ. CDR3 length equals 13 residues. V lost 2 bases, J lost 5 bases, and 6 bases lay in between.

The CDR3, as DNA: TGTGCCAGCAGCTTAGTTGCCAGATGGAGTATCGGGGAGCTGTTTTTT. It yields the protein CASSLVARWSIGELFF. The J gene is TRBJ2-2, the V gene TRBV11-3, with D unresolved. The length of the CDR3 is 16 residues. The V end was cut by 1 base, the J end by 7 bases, with 16 bases between. CDR1 is SGHNT and CDR2 is YENEEA in the germline V gene.

This clone was detected only a few times. CDR3 DNA: TGCGCCAGCAGCCAAGATATCGGCCTAAGGGCCAGCAATCAGCCCCAGCATTTT. It encodes CASSQDIGLRASNQPQHF. V usage is TRBV4-1 and J usage is TRBJ1-5, with unresolved D. The CDR3 runs 18 residues. The V and J ends lost 0 bases and 1 base respectively, with 16 bases between them. CDR1 and CDR2 (germline): MGHRA, YSYEKL.

The gene calls are TRBV27 and TRBJ2-5; D may correspond to TRBD1 or TRBD2 (5 bases each). Germline CDR1 MNHEY, CDR2 SMNVEV (reference sequence). CDR3 size: 16 residues. The V end lost 5 bases, the J end lost 5 bases, and 21 bases lay between the germline ends. The CDR3 loop reads CASSTSGTVKTETQYF. The CDR3 DNA sequence: TGTGCCAGCAGTACCTCCGGGACGGTCAAAACGGAGACCCAGTACTTC.

The V call is TRBV7-9, the J call TRBJ2-2; the match to TRBD2 covers 7 bases. Germline CDR1 SEHNR, CDR2 FQNEAQ (reference sequence). V gave up 5 bases and J gave up 4 bases; unmatched junction bases: 13. CDR3 length equals 17 residues. CDR3 sequence: CASSLPGGERGTGELFF. Written as DNA, the CDR3 is TGTGCCAGCAGCCTCCCCGGCGGGGAGCGGGGCACCGGGGAGCTGTTTTTT.

The chain carries TRBV7-2 and TRBJ1-2; D is unresolved. Trimming stripped 0 bases from V and 4 bases from J, with 9 bases between. The CDR3 is made up of 14 amino acids. Germline lookup yields CDR1 SGHTA and CDR2 FQGNSA. DNA of the CDR3: TGTGCCAGCAGCTTAGCCGTCTCCAGCTATGGCTACACCTTC. Its protein is CASSLAVSSYGYTF.

The chain links TRBV19 to TRBJ1-4; unclear D gene. Germline CDR1 reads LNHDA; CDR2 reads SQIVND (reference sequence). The CDR3 runs 13 residues. Trimming stripped 3 bases from V and 7 bases from J, with 9 bases between. CDR3: CASSMNTGEKLFF. The CDR3 DNA is TGTGCCAGTAGTATGAATACCGGTGAAAAACTGTTTTTT.

The rearrangement uses TRBV12-5 and TRBJ1-2; 9 bases agree with TRBD1. Trimming removed 7 bases from V and 4 bases from J; junction bases left unmatched: 7. Germline CDR1 LGHNT, CDR2 FRNRAP. CDR3 length: 14 amino acids. CDR3 sequence (DNA): TGTGCTAGTGCCCCGGGACAGGGAGTCTATGGCTACACCTTC. It encodes CASAPGQGVYGYTF.

This clone was seen once. The V and J genes are TRBV5-1 and TRBJ2-2; D unclear. Trimming took 0 bases from V and 6 from J, leaving 12 bases between them. Germline CDR1 and CDR2: SGHRS and YFSETQ. The CDR3 runs to 15 residues. CDR3 in DNA: TGCGCCAGCAGCTTGGTTCCCCTAAACTCCGGGGAGCTGTTTTTT. As protein: CASSLVPLNSGELFF. Using reference TRBV5-1 and TRBJ2-2 for the parts outside the CDR3, the full variable domain is KAGVTQTPRYLIKTRGQQVTLSCSPISGHRSVSWYQQTPGQGLQFLFEYFSETQRNKGNFPGRFSGRQFSNSRSEMNVSTLELGDSALYLCASSLVPLNSGELFFGEGSRLTVL.

The chain recombines TRBV18 with TRBJ1-1, with D unclear. The CDR3 extends over 12 amino acids. CDR1 is KGHSH and CDR2 is LQKENI in the germline V gene. V lost 6 bases and J 3 bases, leaving 8 bases between the germline ends. CDR3 sequence: CASSTGYTEAFF. DNA of the CDR3: TGTGCCAGCTCCACGGGGTACACTGAAGCTTTCTTT.

V is TRBV30 and J is TRBJ2-7, with TRBD1 matching 8 bases. Germline trimming cut 2 bases from V and 5 bases from J; bases unmatched to any gene: 8. This CDR3 contains 14 residues. Germline V gene sequence: CDR1 GTSNPN, CDR2 SVGIG (reference sequence). The CDR3 region is CAWSFGQGAHEQYF. CDR3 sequence (DNA): TGTGCCTGGAGTTTCGGGCAGGGGGCCCACGAGCAGTACTTC.